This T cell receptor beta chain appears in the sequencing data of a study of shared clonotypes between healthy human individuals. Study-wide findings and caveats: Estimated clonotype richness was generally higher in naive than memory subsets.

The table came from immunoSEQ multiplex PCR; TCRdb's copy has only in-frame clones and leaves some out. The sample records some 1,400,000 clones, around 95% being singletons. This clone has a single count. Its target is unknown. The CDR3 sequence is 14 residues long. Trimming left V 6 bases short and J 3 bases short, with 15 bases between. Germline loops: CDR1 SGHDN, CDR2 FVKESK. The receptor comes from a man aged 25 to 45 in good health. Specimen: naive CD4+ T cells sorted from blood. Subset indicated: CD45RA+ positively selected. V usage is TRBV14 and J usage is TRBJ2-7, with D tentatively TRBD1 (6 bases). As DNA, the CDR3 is TGTGCCAGCAGTCGACAGGCGGTCGGCTACGAGCAGTACTTC. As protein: CASSRQAVGYEQYF.